This TCR beta chain was captured by sequencing in a study of T cell clones after liver transplantation. At the level of the study: Pre-transplant mixed lymphocyte reactions yielded third-party-reactive TCRbeta sequences as comparators for graft-donor-reactive sequences.

CDR3 length: 16 residues. V lost 5 bases, J lost 5 bases, and 14 bases stayed unmatched. Germline CDR1 reads SEHNR; CDR2 reads FQNEAQ (reference sequence). The protocol was immunoSEQ multiplex PCR, while the TCRdb copy is restricted to in-frame clones and leaves out a portion. The data show fewer than 25,000 clones, approximately 94% seen once. This rearrangement joins TRBV7-9 to TRBJ2-5, with 7 bases aligning to TRBD2. The origin of this receptor is a human patient who received a liver transplant. Some T cells may be graft donor cells. This sample comprised CD8+ T cells from blood, obtained 25 months after liver transplant. CDR3 nucleotides: TGTGCCAGCAGCCCACAAGCGCGGACTAGTGACGAGACCCAGTACTTC. Translation gives CASSPQARTSDETQYF.